Listed below are T cell receptor beta chains from one sample, sequenced in a study of technical replicates of blood from several donors. The repertoire was sequenced with immunoSEQ multiplex PCR; TCRdb's copy has only in-frame clones and lacks some. This table holds more than 65,000 clones, 90% to 95% found once. The sequenced sample was T cells isolated from PBMCs. These TCRs come from a human donor in good health. Some clones in this sample may be carry-over from other donors' samples. CDR3s include the opening cysteine and the closing phenylalanine or tryptophan. The D gene is left open where the match is weak. Part of the rows lack a size; the others show once, few, many or a class for expanded clones.

TRBV5-8,once,TRBJ1-1,.,TGTGCCAGCAGCCCCTACCGGGGGGCAAACACTGAAGCTTTCTTT,CASSPYRGANTEAFF
TRBV19,.,TRBJ2-7,TRBD2,TGTGCCAGTAGTATTGGACTAGCGGGAGAAAGGGAGCAGTACTTC,CASSIGLAGEREQYF
TRBV5-4,.,TRBJ1-2,.,TGTGCCAGCAGCCCGAGGGACGGCGGGGACTATGGCTACACCTTC,CASSPRDGGDYGYTF
TRBV4-1,.,TRBJ2-4,TRBD2,TGCGCCAGCAGCCAGGAGGATTGGGGAGGGACGGCCAAAAACATTCAGTACTTC,CASSQEDWGGTAKNIQYF
TRBV6-6,.,TRBJ2-1,.,TGTGCCAGTCTCAGGGGTGGGGGAGGGTCTTACAATGAGCAGTTCTTC,CASLRGGGGSYNEQFF
TRBV29-1,.,TRBJ2-7,TRBD1,TGCAGCGTTGAGCCCGACAGGGGTCTACGGCAGTACTTC,CSVEPDRGLRQYF
TRBV11-3,.,TRBJ1-1,.,TGTGCCAGCATCGCGGACCGGTGGGGGGAAAACACTGAAGCTTTCTTT,CASIADRWGENTEAFF
TRBV13,.,TRBJ2-5,.,TGTGCCAGCAGCTTACGAGCAACCATTTCCCAAGAGACCCAGTACTTC,CASSLRATISQETQYF
TRBV6-5,.,TRBJ1-1,.,TGTGCCAGCAGGAAACAGAGCACCATGAACACTGAAGCTTTCTTT,CASRKQSTMNTEAFF
TRBV7-3,.,TRBJ1-1,TRBD1,TGTGCCAGCAGCTCCGACAGGGGGCGCGAAGCTTTCTTT,CASSSDRGREAFF
TRBV27,once,TRBJ2-3,.,TGTGCCAGCAGCCTGAAGCGGGATACGCAGTATTTT,CASSLKRDTQYF
TRBV9,.,TRBJ2-1,.,TGTGCCAGCAGCCTAAACCCGAGTGGCAATGAGCAGTTCTTC,CASSLNPSGNEQFF
TRBV9,few,TRBJ2-1,.,TGTGCCAGCAGCAGACCGAAGGAGGGTGGCAATGAGCAGTTCTTC,CASSRPKEGGNEQFF
TRBV5-4,.,TRBJ2-3,TRBD1,TGTGCCAGCAGCTCCCCGACAGGGGATACGCAGTATTTT,CASSSPTGDTQYF
TRBV7-3,.,TRBJ2-2,.,TGTGCCAGCAGCTTTCAGGGAACCGGGGAGCTGTTTTTT,CASSFQGTGELFF
TRBV2,.,TRBJ2-2,TRBD2,TGTGCCAGCAGTGAAGATAGGACTAGCGGACCCGGGGAGCTGTTTTTT,CASSEDRTSGPGELFF
TRBV5-1,.,TRBJ2-1,TRBD2,TGCGCCAGCAGCTGGACTAGCGGGAGGGCCGGCAATGAGCAGTTCTTC,CASSWTSGRAGNEQFF
TRBV29-1,.,TRBJ1-1,.,TGCAGCGTTGAGGACCCTAGGGGCAGGGCTGGCACTGAAGCTTTCTTT,CSVEDPRGRAGTEAFF
TRBV11-3,.,TRBJ1-1,.,TGTGCCAGCAGCTTAGAGCCGGGTAACACTGAAGCTTTCTTT,CASSLEPGNTEAFF
TRBV5-5,.,TRBJ2-3,.,TGTGCCAGCCTTTCAGAGGGAGCCAGGCTAGATACGCAGTATTTT,CASLSEGARLDTQYF
TRBV2,few,TRBJ1-2,TRBD1,TGTGCCGGACTTAGACAGGGGGCCCTCTATGGCTACACCTTC,CAGLRQGALYGYTF
TRBV15,.,TRBJ2-1,.,TGTGCCACCAGCAGAGACCGGGACACCAAATACAATGAGCAGTTCTTC,CATSRDRDTKYNEQFF
TRBV14,.,TRBJ1-3,.,TGTGCCAGCAGCCGAGGGAGTGGAAACACCATATATTTT,CASSRGSGNTIYF
TRBV2,.,TRBJ2-1,.,TGTGCCAGCAGTGGGACGACTAGTTTAGGTGAGCAGTTCTTC,CASSGTTSLGEQFF
TRBV7-9,.,TRBJ2-7,.,TGTGCCAGCAGCTTAGGGGCGGGGATCGGGAGATACTACGAGCAGTACTTC,CASSLGAGIGRYYEQYF
TRBV20-1,.,TRBJ2-1,.,TGCAGTGCCGATCAGGTGAATGAGCAGTTCTTC,CSADQVNEQFF
TRBV29-1,.,TRBJ1-2,.,TGCAGCGTTGCTTCCGCGACTTGGTCGGGCTACACCTTC,CSVASATWSGYTF
TRBV5-1,.,TRBJ2-7,TRBD2,TGCGCCAGCAGCCCCGTGACCCCGGGACTAGCGTACGAGCAGTACTTC,CASSPVTPGLAYEQYF
TRBV30,once,TRBJ2-4,TRBD2,TGTGCCTGGAGGACTAGCGGGGGGGCCCGAGCCAAAAACATTCAGTACTTC,CAWRTSGGARAKNIQYF
TRBV12-5,.,TRBJ1-3,TRBD1,TGTGCTAGTGGTTTGGCCACGGACGGACAGGGGGCCCATTTT,CASGLATDGQGAHF
TRBV6-5,.,TRBJ2-1,.,TGTGCCAGCAGTTACAACAGTGACAATGAGCAGTTCTTC,CASSYNSDNEQFF
TRBV6-1,.,TRBJ1-1,TRBD1,TGTGCCAGCAGTGAGGACAGGGGGCAGGACACTGAAGCTTTCTTT,CASSEDRGQDTEAFF
TRBV5-4,.,TRBJ2-7,.,TGTGCCAGCAGCTTGCCAGGGGACGAGCAGTACTTC,CASSLPGDEQYF
TRBV7-2,once,TRBJ2-2,TRBD1,TGTGCCAGCGGAACGACAGGGCACACCGGGGAGCTGTTTTTT,CASGTTGHTGELFF
TRBV6-1,.,TRBJ1-1,.,TGTGCCAGCATCGCGGGGCGTACGGCCGGCACTGAAGCTTTCTTT,CASIAGRTAGTEAFF
TRBV6-5,.,TRBJ1-5,TRBD1,TGTGCCAGCAGTTACTACCGGGACAGTCAGCCCCAGCATTTT,CASSYYRDSQPQHF
TRBV30,.,TRBJ2-1,.,TGTGCCTGGAACCCGACCTCGGGGGACAATGAGCAGTTCTTC,CAWNPTSGDNEQFF
TRBV2,.,TRBJ2-7,TRBD1,TGTGCCTTTCTTCCCCCCGGGACAGGGGATAACGAGCAGTACTTC,CAFLPPGTGDNEQYF
TRBV5-1,.,TRBJ2-1,TRBD1,TGCGCCAGCAGCTGGGGGGACAGGGCGGACAATGAGCAGTTCTTC,CASSWGDRADNEQFF
TRBV9,.,TRBJ2-7,.,TGTGCCAGCAGCGCGACCTCAACGGGGGAGCAGTACTTC,CASSATSTGEQYF